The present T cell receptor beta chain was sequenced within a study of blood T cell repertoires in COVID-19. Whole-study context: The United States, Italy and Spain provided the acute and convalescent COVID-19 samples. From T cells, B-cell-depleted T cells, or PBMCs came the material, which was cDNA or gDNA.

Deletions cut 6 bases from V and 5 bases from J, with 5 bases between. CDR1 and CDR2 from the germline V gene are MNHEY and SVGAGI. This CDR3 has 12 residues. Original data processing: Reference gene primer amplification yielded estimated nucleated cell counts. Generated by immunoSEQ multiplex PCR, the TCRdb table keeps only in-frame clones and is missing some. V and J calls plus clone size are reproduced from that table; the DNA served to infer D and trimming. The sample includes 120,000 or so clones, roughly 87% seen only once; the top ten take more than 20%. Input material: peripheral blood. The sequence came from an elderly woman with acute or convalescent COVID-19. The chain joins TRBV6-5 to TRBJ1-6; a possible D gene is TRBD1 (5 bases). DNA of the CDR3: TGTGCCAGCAGGGACAATAATTCACCCCTCCACTTT. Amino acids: CASRDNNSPLHF.